This T cell receptor (beta chain) is drawn from a study of cytomegalovirus exposure and HLA in healthy donors. This clone was counted a few times. This PCR relied on a set of 60 Vbeta primers and 13 Jbeta primers. Generated by immunoSEQ multiplex PCR, the TCRdb table keeps only in-frame clones and is missing some. The sample has around 120,000 clones, over 60% seen once. The receptor was isolated from a woman younger than 45 in good health and CMV-seropositive. Source material: PBMCs.

In nucleotides, the CDR3 is TGTGCCAGCAGTTTTACAGGGCGGGTCCAAGCTTTCTTT. Translation gives CASSFTGRVQAFF. The chain is built from TRBV28 and TRBJ1-1; TRBD1 might be the D (6 bases). Germline values: CDR1 MDHEN, CDR2 SYDVKM. The length of the CDR3 is 13 residues. V gave up 3 bases and J gave up 9 bases, with 14 bases separating them. Full variable domain (remainder filled in from reference TRBV28 and TRBJ1-1): DVKVTQSSRYLVKRTGEKVFLECVQDMDHENMFWYRQDPGLGLRLIYFSYDVKMKEKGDIPEGYSVSREKKERFSLILESASTNQTSMYLCASSFTGRVQAFFGQGTRLTVV.